This record looks at one T cell receptor beta chain sequence and its context. Its cognate antigen is unknown. This sample was included in a study of PD-1 blockade in classical Hodgkin lymphoma. The study's findings and limits: Complete responders showed a baseline diversity that resembled the diversity of newly diagnosed patients. Before treatment, TCR diversity in newly diagnosed patients was reportedly lower than in healthy donors.

Clones were read by immunoSEQ multiplex PCR, and TCRdb kept only the in-frame ones, dropping some. The data contain some 45,000 clones, roughly 78% of them seen just once; the ten biggest clones take up 37%. Regarding time point: cycle 4 day 1 (C4D1), after 6 weeks of nivolumab. Autologous stem cell transplantation was followed by relapse in every patient, and brentuximab vedotin exposure varied. Complete response, partial response or progressive disease was each patient's best response. Germline V gene sequence: CDR1 LNHDA, CDR2 SQIVND (reference sequence). The CDR3 loop spans 15 amino acids. V was pared by 1 base and J by 4 bases, with 10 bases between.

The TCR was taken from a human donor with classical Hodgkin lymphoma. This chain links TRBV19 with TRBJ2-2; maybe TRBD2 (6 bases). Specimen: peripheral blood mononuclear cells (PBMCs), collected before the fourth cycle of nivolumab. The CDR3 loop is CASSIGGVRTGELFF. Written as DNA, the CDR3 is TGTGCCAGTAGTATAGGGGGGGTACGCACCGGGGAGCTGTTTTTT.